This T cell receptor (beta chain) was sequenced in a study of cytomegalovirus exposure and HLA in healthy donors. Whole-study results and caveats: Later work found that TCR association rates differed between HLA loci; DRB1 had the most and HLA-C the fewest. In a later analysis, parvovirus B19, influenza, CMV and Epstein-Barr virus appeared linked to several top co-occurrence clusters.

J gave up 2 bases and V 5 bases, and 12 bases lay outside the gene matches. Germline values: CDR1 MNHEY, CDR2 SMNVEV (reference sequence). This CDR3 is 17 amino acids long. This clone was seen more than once but under ten times. The antigen is not known. Use of 60 Vbeta and 13 Jbeta primers characterized the PCR. In the authors' workflow: Roughly 12 million shared chains were among 80 million or so unique TCR beta chains counted in a later analysis. Sequencing used immunoSEQ multiplex PCR; TCRdb keeps in-frame clones, though not all of them. V, J and clone size are those of that table, while D and trimming were read from the DNA. The sample consists of some 70,000 clones, around 68% of them appearing once.

This receptor was identified in a woman aged 25 to 39 in good health and CMV-seronegative. Sequenced: PBMCs. This rearrangement joins TRBV27 to TRBJ2-7; 10 bases line up with TRBD1. CDR3 nucleotide sequence: TGTGCCAGCAGTGAAACCTGGGGACAGGGGAAGCCCTACGAGCAGTACTTC. This codes for CASSETWGQGKPYEQYF.